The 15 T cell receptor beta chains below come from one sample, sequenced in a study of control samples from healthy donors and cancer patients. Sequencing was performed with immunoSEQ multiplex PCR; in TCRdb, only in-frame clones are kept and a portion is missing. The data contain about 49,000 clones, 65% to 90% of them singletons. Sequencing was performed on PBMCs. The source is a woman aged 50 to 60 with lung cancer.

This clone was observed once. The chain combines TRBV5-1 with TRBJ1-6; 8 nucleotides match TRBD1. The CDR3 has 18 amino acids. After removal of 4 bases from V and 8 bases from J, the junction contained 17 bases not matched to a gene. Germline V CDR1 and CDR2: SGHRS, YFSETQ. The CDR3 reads CASSRRRALATGDSPLHF. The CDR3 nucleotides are TGCGCCAGCAGCCGGCGTAGGGCCCTCGCGACAGGGGATTCACCCCTCCACTTT. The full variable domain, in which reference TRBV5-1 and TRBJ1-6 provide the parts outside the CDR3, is KAGVTQTPRYLIKTRGQQVTLSCSPISGHRSVSWYQQTPGQGLQFLFEYFSETQRNKGNFPGRFSGRQFSNSRSEMNVSTLELGDSALYLCASSRRRALATGDSPLHFGNGTRLTVT.

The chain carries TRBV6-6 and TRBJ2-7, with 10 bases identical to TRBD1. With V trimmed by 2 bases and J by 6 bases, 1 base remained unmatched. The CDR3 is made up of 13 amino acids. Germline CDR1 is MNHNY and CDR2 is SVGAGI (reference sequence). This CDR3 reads CASSYRTGGEQYF. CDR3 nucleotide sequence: TGTGCCAGCAGTTACCGGACAGGGGGCGAGCAGTACTTC.

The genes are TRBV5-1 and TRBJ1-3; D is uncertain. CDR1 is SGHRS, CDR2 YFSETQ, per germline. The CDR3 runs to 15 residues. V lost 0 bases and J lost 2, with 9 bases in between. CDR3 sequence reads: CASSLGNAAGNTIYF. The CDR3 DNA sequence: TGCGCCAGCAGCTTGGGCAATGCGGCTGGAAACACCATATATTTT.

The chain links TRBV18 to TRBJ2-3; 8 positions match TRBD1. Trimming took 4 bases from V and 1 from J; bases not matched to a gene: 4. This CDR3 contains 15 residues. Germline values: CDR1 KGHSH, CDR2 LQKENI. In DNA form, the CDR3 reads TGTGCCAGCTCACTTGGACAGGGTGGCACAGATACGCAGTATTTT. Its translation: CASSLGQGGTDTQYF.

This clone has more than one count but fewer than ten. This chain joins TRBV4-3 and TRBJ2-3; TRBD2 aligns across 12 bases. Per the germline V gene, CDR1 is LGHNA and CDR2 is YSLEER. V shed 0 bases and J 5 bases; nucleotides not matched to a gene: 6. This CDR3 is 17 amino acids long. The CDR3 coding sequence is TGCGCCAGCAGCCAAGATCTAGCGGGGGGGCCTCAAGATACGCAGTATTTT. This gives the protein CASSQDLAGGPQDTQYF.

CDR3 loop: CAGRTGAINSPLHF. Written as DNA, the CDR3 is TGTGCCGGGAGGACAGGGGCCATTAATTCACCCCTCCACTTT. V gene TRBV2 combines with J gene TRBJ1-6, with 9 bases matching TRBD1. Germline V lookup: CDR1 SNHLY, CDR2 FYNNEI. V was pared by 11 bases and J by 6 bases, with 8 bases of the junction left unmatched. The CDR3 covers 14 residues. Filled out from reference TRBV2 and TRBJ1-6, the complete variable domain reads EPEVTQTPSHQVTQMGQEVILRCVPISNHLYFYWYRQILGQKVEFLVSFYNNEISEKSEIFDDQFSVERPDGSNFTLKIRSTKLEDSAMYFCAGRTGAINSPLHFGNGTRLTVT.

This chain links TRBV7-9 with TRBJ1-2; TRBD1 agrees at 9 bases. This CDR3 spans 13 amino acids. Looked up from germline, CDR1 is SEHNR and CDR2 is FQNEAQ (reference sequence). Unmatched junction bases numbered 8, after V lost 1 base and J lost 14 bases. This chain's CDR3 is CASSLEGTGLGTF. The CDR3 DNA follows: TGTGCCAGCAGCTTAGAGGGGACAGGGCTGGGGACCTTC.

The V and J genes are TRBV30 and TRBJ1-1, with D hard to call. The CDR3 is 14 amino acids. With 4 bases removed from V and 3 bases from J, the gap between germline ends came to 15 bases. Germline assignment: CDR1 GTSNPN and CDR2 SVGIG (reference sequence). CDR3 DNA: TGTGCCTGGACCGGTCATGTTGGTGACACTGAAGCTTTCTTT. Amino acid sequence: CAWTGHVGDTEAFF.

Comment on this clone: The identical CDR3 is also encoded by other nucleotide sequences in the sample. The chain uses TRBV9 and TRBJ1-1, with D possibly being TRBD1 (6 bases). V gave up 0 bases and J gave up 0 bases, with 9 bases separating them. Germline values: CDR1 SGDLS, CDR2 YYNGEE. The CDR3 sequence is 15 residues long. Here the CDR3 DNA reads TGTGCCAGCAGCGTAGGAGGACAGATGAACACTGAAGCTTTCTTT. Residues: CASSVGGQMNTEAFF.

CDR3 sequence: CASSSPGQGFTGELFF. The CDR3 region has the DNA TGTGCCAGCAGCTCGCCGGGACAGGGGTTCACCGGGGAGCTGTTTTTT. The chain carries TRBV11-3 and TRBJ2-2; 10 bases fit TRBD1. This CDR3 is 16 amino acids long. CDR1 SGHNT and CDR2 YENEEA come from the germline V gene. J lost 4 bases, V lost 4 bases, and 6 bases had no gene match.

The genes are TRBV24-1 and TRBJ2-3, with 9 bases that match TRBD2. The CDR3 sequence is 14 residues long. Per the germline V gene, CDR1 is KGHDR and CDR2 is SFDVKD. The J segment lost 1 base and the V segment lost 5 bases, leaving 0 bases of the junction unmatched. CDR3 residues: CATSGGGGTDTQYF. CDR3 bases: TGTGCCACCAGTGGCGGGGGGGGCACAGATACGCAGTATTTT.

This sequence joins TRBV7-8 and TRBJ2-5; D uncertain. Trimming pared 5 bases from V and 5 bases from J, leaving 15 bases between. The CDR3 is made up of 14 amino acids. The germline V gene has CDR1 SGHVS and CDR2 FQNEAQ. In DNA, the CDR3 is TGTGCCAGCAGCCCGAAGGTCTCCGTCGAGACCCAGTACTTC. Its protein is CASSPKVSVETQYF.

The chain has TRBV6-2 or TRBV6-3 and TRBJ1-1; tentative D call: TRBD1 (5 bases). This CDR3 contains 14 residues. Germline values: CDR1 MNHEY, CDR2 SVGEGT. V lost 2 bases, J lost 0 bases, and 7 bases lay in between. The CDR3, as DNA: TGTGCCAGCAGTTACCAGGGACTGAACACTGAAGCTTTCTTT. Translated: CASSYQGLNTEAFF.

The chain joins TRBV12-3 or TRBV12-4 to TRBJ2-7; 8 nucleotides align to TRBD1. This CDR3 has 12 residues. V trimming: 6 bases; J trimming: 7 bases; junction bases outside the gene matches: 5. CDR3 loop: CASRSRGQEQYF. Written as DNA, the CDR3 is TGTGCCAGCAGATCCAGGGGGCAAGAGCAGTACTTC.

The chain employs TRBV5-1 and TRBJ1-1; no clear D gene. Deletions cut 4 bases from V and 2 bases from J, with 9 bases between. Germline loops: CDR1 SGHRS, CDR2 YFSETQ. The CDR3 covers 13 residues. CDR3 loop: CASSQEVNTEAFF. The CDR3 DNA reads TGCGCCAGCAGCCAGGAGGTAAACACTGAAGCTTTCTTT.